Listed below are T cell receptor beta chains from one sample, sequenced in a study of T cell responses to AZD1222 COVID-19 vaccine. Repertoires were generated with immunoSEQ multiplex PCR, while TCRdb's copy carries only in-frame clones and drops some. This table has under 50,000 clones, roughly 90% appearing once. The material was peripheral blood, obtained 28 days after the second AZD1222 dose. These receptors originate from an adult who received the AZD1222 COVID-19 vaccine. Each CDR3 is given with its conserved first and last residue. The D gene is left open where the match is weak. A row's size may be missing; if present it is once, few, many or a size class.

>TRBV6-2/TRBV6-3|-|TRBJ2-5|once
CASSYMETQYF
TGTGCCAGCAGTTATATGGAGACCCAGTACTTC
>TRBV5-1|-|TRBJ1-2|-
CASSLRALYGYTF
TGCGCCAGCAGCTTACGCGCTCTCTATGGCTACACCTTC
>TRBV3-1/TRBV3-2|-|TRBJ1-5|once
CASSQDRGKIYNQPQHF
TGTGCCAGCAGCCAAGATCGAGGGAAAATTTACAATCAGCCCCAGCATTTT
>TRBV9|TRBD2|TRBJ2-3|-
CASTKTSGTTDTQYF
TGTGCCAGCACCAAGACTAGCGGGACCACAGATACGCAGTATTTT
>TRBV5-1|-|TRBJ2-7|-
CASSWAIDPYGAYEQYF
TGCGCCAGCAGCTGGGCGATTGACCCCTACGGGGCCTACGAGCAGTACTTC
>TRBV27|-|TRBJ1-1|-
CATRWQRETEAFF
TGTGCCACCAGGTGGCAGAGGGAAACTGAAGCTTTCTTT
>TRBV29-1|-|TRBJ1-1|-
CSVEEPVGTEAFF
TGCAGCGTTGAAGAGCCGGTTGGGACTGAAGCTTTCTTT
>TRBV6-5|-|TRBJ2-2|-
CASSYFNRGNTGELFF
TGTGCCAGCAGTTACTTCAATCGGGGAAACACCGGGGAGCTGTTTTTT
>TRBV27|-|TRBJ2-7|-
CASSRQEGGPHEQYF
TGTGCCAGCTCCCGCCAGGAAGGGGGACCCCACGAGCAGTACTTC
>TRBV6-6|-|TRBJ2-1|-
CASSYSGTLDEQFF
TGTGCCAGCAGTTACTCGGGGACGCTGGATGAGCAGTTCTTC
>TRBV5-4|-|TRBJ2-5|-
CASSLGRYQETQYF
TGTGCCAGCAGCTTGGGCAGGTACCAAGAGACCCAGTACTTC
>TRBV7-2|TRBD1|TRBJ1-1|-
CASSWTGSPNTEAFF
TGTGCCAGCAGCTGGACAGGGAGCCCGAACACTGAAGCTTTCTTT
>TRBV6-5|TRBD2|TRBJ2-2|-
CASMGLAGVVGELFF
TGTGCCAGCATGGGACTAGCGGGAGTAGTCGGGGAGCTGTTTTTT
>TRBV16|-|TRBJ1-1|-
CASSPRGADTEAFF
TGTGCCAGCAGCCCAAGGGGAGCGGACACTGAAGCTTTCTTT
>TRBV6-5|-|TRBJ2-3|-
CASSYGGRSTDTQYF
TGTGCCAGCAGTTACGGGGGGCGTAGCACAGATACGCAGTATTTT
>TRBV4-1|TRBD1|TRBJ2-5|-
CASSLGQGETQYF
TGCGCCAGCAGCCTGGGACAGGGAGAGACCCAGTACTTC
>TRBV6-4|TRBD1|TRBJ1-2|-
CASSDSTRGRGYTF
TGTGCCAGCAGTGACTCGACCAGGGGGCGAGGCTACACCTTC
>TRBV14|TRBD1|TRBJ2-3|-
CASSTPGGPHTDTQYF
TGTGCCAGCAGCACACCAGGGGGACCCCACACAGATACGCAGTATTTT
>TRBV28|TRBD1|TRBJ1-2|-
CASSGPGGADYGYTF
TGTGCCAGCAGCGGCCCAGGGGGCGCTGACTATGGCTACACCTTC
>TRBV18|-|TRBJ1-5|-
CASSPNSREPQHF
TGTGCCAGCTCACCGAACTCGAGGGAGCCCCAGCATTTT
>TRBV6-5|-|TRBJ2-7|-
CASSIEGTYEQYF
TGTGCCAGCAGTATCGAGGGGACCTACGAGCAGTACTTC
>TRBV28|-|TRBJ2-7|once
CASSLGSSYAGLGYEQYF
TGTGCCAGCAGTTTAGGCTCTTCTTACGCGGGACTTGGCTACGAGCAGTACTTC
>TRBV5-6|TRBD1|TRBJ1-1|-
CASSFSRTGRDTEAFF
TGTGCCAGCAGCTTCTCCCGGACAGGGAGGGACACTGAAGCTTTCTTT
>TRBV19|-|TRBJ2-1|-
CASSINPKDEQFF
TGTGCCAGTAGTATAAATCCCAAGGATGAGCAGTTCTTC
>TRBV10-3|TRBD2|TRBJ2-3|-
CAIRDGGTTDTQYF
TGTGCCATCAGGGACGGGGGGACCACAGATACGCAGTATTTT
>TRBV5-4|-|TRBJ1-1|-
CASSLGGAMNTEAFF
TGTGCCAGCAGCTTGGGTGGGGCCATGAACACTGAAGCTTTCTTT
>TRBV4-1|TRBD1|TRBJ1-4|-
CASSPGQRNEKLFF
TGCGCCAGCAGCCCGGGACAGCGTAATGAAAAACTGTTTTTT
>TRBV5-4|-|TRBJ1-1|-
CASSLKNSLEAFF
TGTGCCAGCAGCTTGAAGAACAGCCTTGAAGCTTTCTTT
>TRBV9|-|TRBJ1-5|-
CASSVDEGQPQHF
TGTGCCAGCAGCGTAGATGAGGGTCAGCCCCAGCATTTT
>TRBV4-2|-|TRBJ1-2|-
CASSQDGGRLLGYTF
TGTGCCAGCAGCCAAGATGGGGGACGCTTGCTTGGCTACACCTTC
>TRBV4-1|-|TRBJ2-1|-
CASSPPAFRNEQFF
TGCGCCAGCAGCCCCCCGGCGTTTCGCAATGAGCAGTTCTTC
>TRBV4-1|-|TRBJ1-1|-
CASSQGRGTEAFF
TGCGCCAGCAGCCAAGGAAGGGGCACTGAAGCTTTCTTT
>TRBV9|TRBD2|TRBJ2-3|-
CASSVDGGAKRTDTQYF
TGTGCCAGCAGCGTAGACGGGGGGGCCAAACGCACAGATACGCAGTATTTT
>TRBV20-1|TRBD1|TRBJ2-1|-
CSASRGQSYNEQFF
TGCAGTGCTAGTCGGGGACAGAGCTACAATGAGCAGTTCTTC
>TRBV24-1|-|TRBJ1-5|-
CATGGEGNQPQHF
TGTGCCACCGGCGGTGAGGGCAATCAGCCCCAGCATTTT
>TRBV5-4|-|TRBJ2-3|once
CASSSAGRDTQYF
TGTGCCAGCAGCTCTGCGGGACGGGATACGCAGTATTTT
>TRBV10-3|-|TRBJ2-1|-
CAISDLRTDEQFF
TGTGCCATCAGTGATTTGCGGACAGATGAGCAGTTCTTC
>TRBV5-1|-|TRBJ2-7|-
CASSFYQSYEQYF
TGCGCCAGCAGCTTTTATCAGTCCTACGAGCAGTACTTC